Listed below are T cell receptor beta chains from one sample, sequenced in a study of T-cell memory formation after mild COVID-19. TCRdb itself ran the 5' RACE reads through MiXCR, one entry per CDR3 protein. The profile covers 350,000 to 500,000 distinct CDR3 sequences, with approximately 19% appearing a single time and about 22% taken by the ten largest. The sequenced sample consisted of PBMCs or a T cell subset sorted from them (not recorded which). The receptors derive from a man between 18 and 35 years old who had mild COVID-19 (a few samples of this study predate the infection). Cell type and time point are not known. CDR3s leave out the opening cysteine and the closing phenylalanine or tryptophan. Each record gives: V gene, J gene, clone size, CDR3 protein. Clone size appears in some rows only: once, few, many, or a class for an expanded clone.

>TRBV5-4|TRBJ2-5|few
ASSLGQRGPQETQY
>TRBV20-1|TRBJ2-2|many
SARDPQREIGELF
>TRBV5-1|TRBJ1-1|NA
ASSYRRQNTEAF
>TRBV5-1|TRBJ1-5|many
ASSPGGGLGNQPQH
>TRBV4-1|TRBJ2-1|NA
ASRSSGGAGNEQF
>TRBV20-1|TRBJ1-5|NA
SARRTGSNQPQH
>TRBV6-5|TRBJ1-6|few
ASSYVAGENSPLH
>TRBV5-1|TRBJ2-7|many
ASSTGPQFSYEQY
>TRBV11-2|TRBJ2-5|NA
ASSLDRGDRTQY
>TRBV6-5|TRBJ1-5|NA
ASSGRPNQPQH
>TRBV6-4|TRBJ2-1|NA
ASSELGIQGAYNEQF
>TRBV5-1|TRBJ2-5|few
ASSLALAGGEETQY
>TRBV19|TRBJ1-2|NA
ASRGTEPYGYT
>TRBV25-1|TRBJ1-6|NA
ASSEYLSGHLH
>TRBV7-2|TRBJ2-2|NA
ASSLMKNTGELF
>TRBV2|TRBJ2-4|NA
ASSQRGKNIQY
>TRBV7-2|TRBJ2-5|few
ERGAGGSETQY
>TRBV20-1|TRBJ1-2|NA
SASWGGGTSGYT
>TRBV21-1|TRBJ2-1|NA
ASRGRANEQF
>TRBV7-2|TRBJ2-3|NA
ASSRVKLADTQY
>TRBV6-2/TRBV6-3|TRBJ2-3|few
ASSYSPRLIEPDTQY
>TRBV5-4|TRBJ2-7|NA
ASSFHTTAYEQY
>TRBV6-5|TRBJ2-2|NA
ASARGDTGELF
>TRBV28|TRBJ2-3|few
ASSLTGRGFTDTQY
>TRBV5-1|TRBJ2-2|few
ASRPRQVFEYGELF
>TRBV12-3/TRBV12-4|TRBJ2-5|few
ASTIGTQETQY
>TRBV12-3/TRBV12-4|TRBJ2-7|few
ASKPRDRAGEQY
>TRBV6-5|TRBJ2-1|NA
ASTPGLGLYNEQF
>TRBV3-1|TRBJ1-2|NA
ASSQEAGVQTYGYT
>TRBV6-2/TRBV6-3|TRBJ1-2|NA
ASSSPASFIGYT
>TRBV3-1|TRBJ2-3|few
ASSQGSPADTQY
>TRBV11-2|TRBJ2-7|few
ASSLVMGTRDGSYEQY
>TRBV5-6|TRBJ2-5|many
ASSLGMETQY
>TRBV12-3/TRBV12-4|TRBJ2-7|many
ASSPTIAGGYEQY
>TRBV19|TRBJ2-1|few
ASSRAGQGKGYNEQF
>TRBV15|TRBJ1-2|NA
ATSRATGTDAFGYT
>TRBV12-5|TRBJ1-5|few
ASGLVRINDQPQH